This is a list of T cell receptor beta chains from one sample in a study of blood T cells in healthy people across ages. TCRdb re-called the 5' RACE reads through MiXCR, storing one row per CDR3 protein. This sample has around 1,800,000 distinct CDR3 sequences, with approximately 39% found just once. Sequences were obtained from blood. Receptors originate from a human donor in good health. Each CDR3 is given with its conserved first and last residue. A D gene is named only where the DNA matches it firmly. Size is stated for part of the rows, as once, few or many counts, or as a class when the clone is expanded.

J	D	size	V	DNA	CDR3
TRBJ2-7	TRBD1	few	TRBV4-2	TGTGCCAGCAGCCGGGAGAGTCGACAGGGATCGCTCTCCTACGAGCAGTACTTC	CASSRESRQGSLSYEQYF
TRBJ2-3	-	-	TRBV2	TGTGCCAGCAGTGCGGACCTCTCCACAGATACGCAGTATTTT	CASSADLSTDTQYF
TRBJ2-7	-	few	TRBV6-2/TRBV6-3	TGTGCCAGCAGGCTCGGGACTCCGCAAGACTACGAGCAGTACTTC	CASRLGTPQDYEQYF
TRBJ2-7	-	-	TRBV7-2	TGTGCCAGCAGCTTATGGGGGTACAATGAGCAGTACTTC	CASSLWGYNEQYF
TRBJ2-2	TRBD2	-	TRBV7-2	TGTGCCAGCAGCTTAGAGCGGGGGGGTTTCGACACCGGGGAGCTGTTTTTT	CASSLERGGFDTGELFF
TRBJ2-1	TRBD1	-	TRBV11-2	TGTGCCAGCAGCTTAGGGACAGGCCAAGAGACCCAGTTCTTC	CASSLGTGQETQFF
TRBJ1-1	-	-	TRBV6-4	TGTGCCAGCAGTGACTCCGGCAGCATGAAGGCTTTCTTT	CASSDSGSMKAFF
TRBJ1-4	-	-	TRBV6-5	TGTGCCAGCAGTTACGGGTATTCGACTAATGAAAAACTGTTTTTT	CASSYGYSTNEKLFF
TRBJ1-2	-	few	TRBV3-1	TGTGCCAGCAGCCAAGGCCCTCAGGGCCCCTACACCTTC	CASSQGPQGPYTF
TRBJ1-2	-	-	TRBV7-2	TGTACCAGCAGCTTAGCACGGGACTATGGCCACACCTTC	CTSSLARDYGHTF
TRBJ2-2	TRBD2	-	TRBV5-5	TGTGCCAGCGCTGTACTAGCGGGAGATACCGGGGAGCTGTTTTTT	CASAVLAGDTGELFF
TRBJ2-4	TRBD2	-	TRBV5-6	TGTGCCAGCAGCTTTTTAGCGGGGGCGGACTACAATGAGCAGTACTTC	CASSFLAGADYNEQYF
TRBJ1-2	-	-	TRBV4-2	TGTGCCAGCAGCCCAATACAGTGGGATGAGGGCTACACCTTC	CASSPIQWDEGYTF
TRBJ1-2	TRBD1	-	TRBV28	TGTGCCACCATGGAGGGGACAGGGGTCGTACGCTATGGCTACACCTTC	CATMEGTGVVRYGYTF
TRBJ1-2	-	-	TRBV2	TGTGCCGGCAACGGAAATAACTATGGCTACACCTTC	CAGNGNNYGYTF
TRBJ2-1	TRBD1	-	TRBV20-1	TGCAGTGCTAGTGCCCCGGGACAGGGGTATGAGCAGTTCTTC	CSASAPGQGYEQFF
TRBJ2-7	-	few	TRBV7-9	TGTGCCAGCGAGGGCGGATCCGAGGGGCAGTACTTC	CASEGGSEGQYF
TRBJ1-6	-	few	TRBV6-6	TGTGCCAGCAGTTACGATAGGGAGACAATGTATTCACCCCTCCACTTT	CASSYDRETMYSPLHF
TRBJ1-2	TRBD1	-	TRBV27	TGTGCCAGCAGTGCAGCGCCGGGACAGAGTAACTATGGCTACACCTTC	CASSAAPGQSNYGYTF
TRBJ1-6	-	-	TRBV2	TGTGCCAGCAGTGAACTTCGGGCCCCGGTTGGGAGACTCCTCCACTTT	CASSELRAPVGRLLHF